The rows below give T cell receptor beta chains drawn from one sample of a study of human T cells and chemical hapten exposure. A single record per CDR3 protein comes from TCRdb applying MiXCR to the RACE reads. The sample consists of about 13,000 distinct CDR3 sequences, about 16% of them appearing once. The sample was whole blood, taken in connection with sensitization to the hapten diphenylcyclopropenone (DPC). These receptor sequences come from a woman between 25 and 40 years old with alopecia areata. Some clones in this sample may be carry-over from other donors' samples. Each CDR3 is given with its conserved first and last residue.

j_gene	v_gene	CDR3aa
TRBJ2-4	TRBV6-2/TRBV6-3	CASRDRFLAKNIQYF
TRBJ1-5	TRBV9	CASSVGGSGPQHF
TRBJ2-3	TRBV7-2	CASSSPRGTGTDTQYF
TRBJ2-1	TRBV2	CASSEAGRGWGNEQFF
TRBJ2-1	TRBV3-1	CASSQDLFGAYNEQFF
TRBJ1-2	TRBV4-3	CASSQVAGTGTGYTF
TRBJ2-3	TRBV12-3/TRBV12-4	CASSSKPSSTDTQYF
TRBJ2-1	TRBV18	CASSPSLYNEQFF
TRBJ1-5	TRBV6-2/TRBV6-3	CASSYYGVNQPQHF
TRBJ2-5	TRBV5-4	CASSTDRVETQYF
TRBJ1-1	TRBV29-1	CSVSRGLNTEAFF
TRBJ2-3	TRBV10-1	CASSVQGTDTQYF
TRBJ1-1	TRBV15	CATSRPQGKNTEAFF
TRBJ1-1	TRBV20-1	CSAITGMNTEAFF
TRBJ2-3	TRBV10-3	CAISGQTKVSTDTQYF
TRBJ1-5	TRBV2	CASSAFRTGTGQPQHF
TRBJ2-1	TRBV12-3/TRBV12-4	CASRPRGGLAGTYNEQFF
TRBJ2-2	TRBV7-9	CASSPPTNTGELFF
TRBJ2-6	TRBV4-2	CASSQEVSSGANVLTF
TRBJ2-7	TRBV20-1	CSAAPFRVSRYEQYF
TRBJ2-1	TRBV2	CASSLTWGGHEQFF
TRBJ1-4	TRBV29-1	CSVLSRAGKLFF
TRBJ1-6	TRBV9	CASSARRGESPLHF
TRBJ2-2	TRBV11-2	CASSLGRGRDAVHRELFF
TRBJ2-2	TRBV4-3	CASSPSWGSSNTGELFF
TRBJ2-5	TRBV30	CAQAGTSSQETQYF
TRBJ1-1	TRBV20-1	CSASPRFVAFF
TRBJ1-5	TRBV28	CASSLVISYQPQHF
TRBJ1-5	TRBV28	CAEGREGNQPQHF
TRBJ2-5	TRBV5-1	CASSLYSGDQETQYF
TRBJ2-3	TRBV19	CASTSTDTQYF
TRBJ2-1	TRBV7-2	CASSLAGLNNEQFF
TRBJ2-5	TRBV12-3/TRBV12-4	CASSPGSQETQYF
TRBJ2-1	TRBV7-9	CASSPYPSGYNEQFF
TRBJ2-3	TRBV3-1	CASSHSFATDTQYF
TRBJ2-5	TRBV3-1	CASSQGPSQETQYF
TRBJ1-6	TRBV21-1	CASSKAKTSAHYDNSPLHF
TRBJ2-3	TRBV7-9	CASSFPQYF
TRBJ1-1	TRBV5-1	CASSLKSGEAFF
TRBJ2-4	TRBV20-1	CSARELAKNIQYF
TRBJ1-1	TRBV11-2	CASSSGQWNTEAFF
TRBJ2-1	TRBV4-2	CASSLPGLATYNEQFF
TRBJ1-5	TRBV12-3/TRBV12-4	CASSPSVGGNQPQHF
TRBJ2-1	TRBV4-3	CASSQDGRQGFYNEQFF
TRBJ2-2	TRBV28	CASSLWGQNTGELFF
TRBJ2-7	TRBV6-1	CASSETGRGYEQYF